This is a list of T cell receptor beta chains from one sample in a study of blood T cell repertoires in COVID-19. The method was immunoSEQ multiplex PCR; TCRdb's version includes in-frame clones alone and lacks a portion of them. The table records 150,000 or so clones, around 86% of them present only once. Sequencing was carried out using peripheral blood. These receptors all stem from a man aged 18 to 29 with acute or convalescent COVID-19. CDR3s include the opening cysteine and the closing phenylalanine or tryptophan. A D gene is named only where the DNA matches it firmly. The size entry is marked missing in some rows and otherwise reads once, few, many or a size class.

J,D,V,size,length,DNA,CDR3
TRBJ2-1,-,TRBV14,-,11,TGTGCCAGCAGCCCAGGGAATGAGCAGTTCTTC,CASSPGNEQFF
TRBJ2-1,TRBD1,TRBV4-1,once,15,TGCGCCAGCAGCCAAGAGTTAGGGACAGGGAACGAGCAGTTCTTC,CASSQELGTGNEQFF
TRBJ2-3,-,TRBV7-8,-,16,TGTGCCAGCAGCTTAGGAGGGAATTTACGCACATATACGCAGTATTTT,CASSLGGNLRTYTQYF
TRBJ1-2,TRBD1,TRBV27,-,14,TGTGCCTCCAGGGAACGGGACAGGATCTATGGCTACACCTTC,CASRERDRIYGYTF
TRBJ1-6,TRBD1,TRBV19,once,13,TGTGCCAGCACAGGGGATCATAATTCACCCCTCCACTTT,CASTGDHNSPLHF
TRBJ1-4,-,TRBV4-1,-,12,TGCGCCAGCAGGAGGACGGGGGAAAAACTGTTTTTT,CASRRTGEKLFF
TRBJ1-2,TRBD1,TRBV6-1,-,14,TGTGCCAGCAGTGAGCTGACAGGGAGTGGTGGCTACACCTTC,CASSELTGSGGYTF
TRBJ2-7,-,TRBV6-5,-,14,TGTGCCAGCAGTTATTCTGGGCAGGTCTACGAGCAGTACTTC,CASSYSGQVYEQYF
TRBJ1-1,-,TRBV30,once,11,TGTGCCTGGAGGGTAGTCACTGAAGCTTTCTTT,CAWRVVTEAFF
TRBJ1-1,-,TRBV7-9,-,18,TGTGCCAGCAGCTCCAGATTCGCGGAAGAAAACATGAACACTGAAGCTTTCTTT,CASSSRFAEENMNTEAFF
TRBJ1-2,-,TRBV18,few,12,TGTGCCAGCTCACCCTCGGGGGATGGCTACACCTTC,CASSPSGDGYTF
TRBJ1-1,-,TRBV25-1,-,16,TGTGCCAGCAGTGAATATAGCGCAGGGGAGAACACTGAAGCTTTCTTT,CASSEYSAGENTEAFF
TRBJ2-5,-,TRBV5-6,-,14,TGTGCCAGCAGCTTGAGGGGCGCCCAAGAGACCCAGTACTTC,CASSLRGAQETQYF
TRBJ2-3,TRBD2,TRBV7-6,-,16,TGTGCCAGCAGCTCGGCTAGCGGGGGGGAGGGAGATACGCAGTATTTT,CASSSASGGEGDTQYF
TRBJ1-3,TRBD1,TRBV6-1,-,17,TGTGCCAGCAGTGAGAAGACAGGGGGTTCCTCTGGAAACACCATATATTTT,CASSEKTGGSSGNTIYF
TRBJ1-1,-,TRBV6-6,-,16,TGTGCCAGCAGTTACTTTCGACAGGCTGGCGACACTGAAGCTTTCTTT,CASSYFRQAGDTEAFF
TRBJ1-5,-,TRBV18,-,15,TGTGCCAGCTCACCAGGGGGCCACAGCAATCAGCCCCAGCATTTT,CASSPGGHSNQPQHF
TRBJ1-2,-,TRBV11-2,once,15,TGTGCCAGCAGCTCGACAGCCAGCCCTGACTATGGCTACACCTTC,CASSSTASPDYGYTF
TRBJ2-1,TRBD2,TRBV7-8,-,16,TGTGCCAGCAGCTTCCCAATCGGGGGGGCCGACAATGAGCAGTTCTTC,CASSFPIGGADNEQFF
TRBJ1-2,TRBD1,TRBV30,-,15,TGTGCCGGGAACCCGGGACAGGGAATTAGGGATGGCTACACCTTC,CAGNPGQGIRDGYTF
TRBJ1-2,-,TRBV21-1,-,17,TGTGCCAGCAGCAAAGAATCGGGACAGGAGGTTAACTATGGCTACACCTTC,CASSKESGQEVNYGYTF
TRBJ2-2,-,TRBV2,-,14,TGTGCCAGCAGCAGGGGCGAGAACACCGGGGAGCTGTTTTTT,CASSRGENTGELFF
TRBJ1-2,TRBD1,TRBV19,-,14,TGTGCCAGTAGCCGTGGACAGGGAAACTATGGCTACACCTTC,CASSRGQGNYGYTF
TRBJ2-3,-,TRBV12-3/TRBV12-4,-,13,TGTGCCAGCAGTCCTCCTCTCACAGATACGCAGTATTTT,CASSPPLTDTQYF
TRBJ1-6,TRBD1,TRBV6-5,-,15,TGTGCCAGCCACCTGGACAGGTTGGGACATTCACCCCTCCACTTT,CASHLDRLGHSPLHF
TRBJ1-1,TRBD1,TRBV19,-,17,TGTGCCAGTAGACATGACAGGGGCCTCAGCATGAACACTGAAGCTTTCTTT,CASRHDRGLSMNTEAFF
TRBJ1-5,TRBD1,TRBV30,-,15,TGTGCCTGGAGTGTAGGACAGGGGATCAGACAGCCCCAGCATTTT,CAWSVGQGIRQPQHF
TRBJ1-2,TRBD1,TRBV5-1,-,18,TGCGCCAGCAGCGCCCTTGTACGGGACCGGGACAGGGGGTTTGGCTACACCTTC,CASSALVRDRDRGFGYTF
TRBJ2-3,-,TRBV3-1/TRBV3-2,many,12,TGTGCCAGCAGTCGGACTGCAGATACGCAGTATTTT,CASSRTADTQYF